The rows below give T cell receptor beta chains drawn from one sample of a study of T cells after yellow fever vaccination. TCRdb re-analysed the 5' RACE reads in MiXCR, keeping a single row per CDR3 protein. The table includes almost 600,000 distinct CDR3 sequences, approximately 15% detected once. The sample consisted of PBMCs, taken on the day of the yellow fever booster vaccination. The receptors shown here come from a young man who received the YFV17D yellow fever vaccine. Both conserved end residues are part of each CDR3. D genes are given only for firm matches. Not all rows give a size; the values are once, few, many and, for expanded clones, a class.

>TRBJ2-7|TRBV29-1|TRBD2|few
TGCAGCGCCGCTGGGACTAGAACGGGGGAGCAGTACTTC
CSAAGTRTGEQYF
>TRBJ2-1|TRBV5-8|TRBD1|few
TGTGCCAGCAGCCCGGGACAGGGAACTCGCGATGAGCAGTTCTTC
CASSPGQGTRDEQFF
>TRBJ2-3|TRBV3-1|NA|few
TGTGCCAGCAGCCAACATCCCGGAGCCGGTAGCACAGATACGCAGTATTTT
CASSQHPGAGSTDTQYF
>TRBJ2-3|TRBV10-3|TRBD2|few
TGTGCCATCAGCTTACTAGCGGGAGTTGCAGATACGCAGTATTTT
CAISLLAGVADTQYF
>TRBJ1-3|TRBV4-2|TRBD1|NA
TGTGCCAGCAGCCAGAGGGACAGACGGGGAAACACCATATATTTT
CASSQRDRRGNTIYF
>TRBJ2-7|TRBV6-5|TRBD2|few
TGTGCCAGCAGTTACTCTAGCGGGAGTTCGTCCTACGAGCAGTACTTC
CASSYSSGSSSYEQYF
>TRBJ1-1|TRBV5-1|NA|NA
TGCGCCAGCAGCTTGCGCCCCGGCTCGGTCACTGAAGCTTTCTTT
CASSLRPGSVTEAFF
>TRBJ1-4|TRBV7-9|NA|few
TGTGCCAGCAGCCCGGACGGCAATAATGAAAAACTGTTTTTT
CASSPDGNNEKLFF
>TRBJ2-5|TRBV7-9|NA|NA
TGTGCCAGCAGCTTAGGCAGGACGGAGACCCAGTACTTC
CASSLGRTETQYF
>TRBJ2-3|TRBV27|NA|NA
TGTGCCAGCAGGAAAAACTCCCCCTCGCGCCCTAGCACAGATACGCAGTATTTT
CASRKNSPSRPSTDTQYF
>TRBJ2-3|TRBV6-2/TRBV6-3|TRBD2|NA
TGTGCCAGCAGTTACTCCCACGCGTTTAGCGGGGAAGGAGATACGCAGTATTTT
CASSYSHAFSGEGDTQYF
>TRBJ1-5|TRBV18|TRBD1|NA
TGTGCCAGCTCAACGGGACAGCCTCATAGCAATCAGCCCCAGCATTTT
CASSTGQPHSNQPQHF
>TRBJ2-7|TRBV18|TRBD2|NA
TGTGCCAGCTCACCACCTCTAGCGGGAGGTACCTACGAGCAGTACTTC
CASSPPLAGGTYEQYF
>TRBJ2-1|TRBV5-6|NA|NA
TGTGCCATCAGCCCCGGGATGGTGGAGGTCTACAATGAGCAGTTCTTC
CAISPGMVEVYNEQFF
>TRBJ2-5|TRBV6-5|TRBD1|NA
TGTGCCAGCAGTTCCGGGGACAGCCAAGAGACCCAGTACTTC
CASSSGDSQETQYF
>TRBJ2-3|TRBV7-2|NA|NA
TGTGCCAGCAGCCCCGCCCGGACAATATCAGGGACGCAGTATTTT
CASSPARTISGTQYF
>TRBJ2-4|TRBV6-2/TRBV6-3|NA|few
TGTGCCAGCAGTTACTTTTTAAACATTCAGTACTTC
CASSYFLNIQYF
>TRBJ2-2|TRBV7-3|NA|NA
TGTGCCAGCAGCTCCACTGAGAGCTGGTCGGGGGAGCTGTTTTTT
CASSSTESWSGELFF
>TRBJ2-6|TRBV4-2|NA|NA
TGTGCCAGCAGCCAAGAGTTCCGGCACTCTGGGGCCAACGTCCTGACTTTC
CASSQEFRHSGANVLTF
>TRBJ2-5|TRBV3-1|TRBD1|NA
TGTGCCAGCACCCAATCCAGGGGGCGAGGGGAGACCCAGTACTTC
CASTQSRGRGETQYF
>TRBJ2-1|TRBV7-9|TRBD2|few
TGTGCCAGCAGCTTAACAAGCGGGACCAATAGTTATGAGCAGTTCTTC
CASSLTSGTNSYEQFF
>TRBJ2-1|TRBV7-8|TRBD2|many
TGTGCCAGCAGCTCATTAGCGGGCTCTTACAATGAGCAGTTCTTC
CASSSLAGSYNEQFF
>TRBJ2-4|TRBV15|NA|NA
TGTGCCACCAGCACAGGAGGGGGGGCCGTGAGAAACATTCAGTACTTC
CATSTGGGAVRNIQYF